This paragraph reports one TCR beta chain. Its specificity is not known. The PCR employed 60 Vbeta primers together with 13 Jbeta primers. Data came from immunoSEQ multiplex PCR; TCRdb stores just in-frame clones and leaves some out. The sample carries about 130,000 clones, roughly 70% recorded once. These data come from a study of cytomegalovirus exposure and HLA in healthy donors. Germline V CDR1 and CDR2: SGDLS, YYNGEE. V shed 1 base and J shed 0 bases, with 4 bases lying between them. The CDR3 contains 13 residues. Study-wide findings and caveats: Equally common other TCR beta chains were less clonally expanded than HLA-associated ones, a later analysis found. Relative to the approximately 680-donor mean, N-insertions were reportedly fewer in an Asian-associated ancestry cluster in a later analysis. A later analysis linked around 15,000 TCR beta sequences to HLA alleles at 0.05 false discovery rate.

Sequencing was performed on PBMCs. The clonotype comes from a man aged 25-40 years in good health and CMV-seronegative. The J gene is TRBJ1-1, the V gene TRBV9; D is undetermined. Here the CDR3 reads CASSVSVNTEAFF. The CDR3 DNA sequence: TGTGCCAGCAGCGTATCAGTGAACACTGAAGCTTTCTTT.